One sample yielded the 32 T cell receptor beta chains listed below, sequenced in a study of molecular identifiers for immune sequencing clone quantification. TCRdb reanalysed the PCR reads using MiXCR and keeps one entry per CDR3 protein. Of roughly 40,000 distinct CDR3 sequences listed, about 24% are singletons. Sample: naive CD8+ T cells from blood, with Jurkat cell RNA spiked in. As for subset: FACS-sorted CD8+CD4-CCR7+CD45RA+ naive T cells. The receptor set was obtained from a human donor in good health. Some libraries in this study had Jurkat cell RNA spiked in.

The CDR3 bases are TGTGCCAGCAGTCTTAGACAGGGCCGTGGTAGTCAGCCCCAGCATTTT. It codes for CASSLRQGRGSQPQHF. The chain couples TRBV28 to TRBJ1-5, with TRBD1 matching 7 bases. CDR1 and CDR2 from the germline V gene are MDHEN and SYDVKM. The V segment lost 5 bases and the J segment 6 bases; nucleotides outside the gene matches: 13. The CDR3 has 16 residues.

V usage is TRBV20-1 and J usage is TRBJ2-3; D might be TRBD2 (6 bases). This CDR3 is 15 amino acids long. CDR1 is DFQATT and CDR2 is SNEGSKA in the germline V gene (reference sequence). V gave up 6 bases and J gave up 0 bases, with 16 bases separating them. The CDR3 region has the DNA TGCAGTGCGCCGCGGACTAAGATTAGCACAGATACGCAGTATTTT. Translation: CSAPRTKISTDTQYF.

The chain links TRBV4-1 to TRBJ2-1; D may correspond to TRBD1 or TRBD2 (5 bases each). V lost 0 bases and J lost 5, with 17 bases in between. This CDR3 is 17 amino acids long. Germline CDR1 reads MGHRA; CDR2 reads YSYEKL. CDR3 coding DNA: TGCGCCAGCAGCCAAGATGGTCCGGTTATGGGGGACAATGAGCAGTTCTTC. Translated, it gives CASSQDGPVMGDNEQFF.

The chain is built from TRBV12-3 or TRBV12-4 and TRBJ2-2; 8 nucleotides line up with TRBD2. The CDR3 is 14 residues long. V lost 5 bases, J lost 10 bases, and 9 bases stayed unmatched. The CDR3 coding sequence is TGTGCCAGCAGTCCGACGGGGGGGGCGGAGGAGCTGTTTTTT. Its translation is CASSPTGGAEELFF.

The chain uses TRBV20-1 and TRBJ2-4; D is unclear. The CDR3 spans 15 residues. Germline V gene lookup returns CDR1 DFQATT and CDR2 SNEGSKA (reference sequence). The V end was cut by 5 bases, the J end by 5 bases, with 19 bases between. The DNA for the CDR3 is TGCAGTGCTTTTTTTACTCTCGCCAGCCAAAACATTCAGTACTTC. Amino acid sequence: CSAFFTLASQNIQYF.

Remarks on this clonotype: A single base separates this from a much larger clone, so it may be a read error. This CDR3 is missing its conserved last phenylalanine or tryptophan, likely due to a read error. This rearrangement joins TRBV4-3 to TRBJ1-1; 7 bases are shared with TRBD1. The CDR3 consists of 14 residues. Germline CDR1 and CDR2: LGHNA and YSLEER. V gave up 4 bases and J gave up 2 bases; unmatched junction bases: 4. CDR3 nucleotide sequence: TGCGCCAGCAGCCGGGGACAGCAAAACACTGAAGCTTTCCTT. Its protein is CASSRGQQNTEAFL.

This clonotype was seen ten or more times. The chain is built from TRBV6-2 or TRBV6-3 and TRBJ2-2; D remains unclear. Per germline, CDR1 MNHEY and CDR2 SVGEGT. The CDR3 consists of 15 residues. Trimming took 4 bases from V and 2 from J, leaving 11 bases between them. The chain's CDR3 is CASSFRVVNTGELFF. The CDR3 DNA is TGTGCCAGCAGTTTCCGGGTCGTCAACACCGGGGAGCTGTTTTTT.

As for this clonotype: A much bigger clone sits one base away, suggesting this may be a read error. The rearrangement uses TRBV6-2 or TRBV6-3 and TRBJ2-6, with TRBD2 as a possible D gene (6 bases). The CDR3 has 15 residues. From germline, CDR1 is MNHEY and CDR2 SVGEGT. CDR3 in amino acids: CAGRHGTYGANVLTF. In nucleotides, the CDR3 is TGTGCCGGCAGACATGGGACTTATGGGGCCAACGTCCTGACTTTC.

In this sample, this clonotype turned up many times. The rearrangement joins TRBV5-1 to TRBJ1-4; D unclear. This CDR3 comprises 15 residues. V was trimmed by 4 bases and J by 3 bases, leaving 13 bases between them. Germline-derived CDR1 and CDR2 are SGHRS and YFSETQ. CDR3 DNA sequence: TGCGCCAGCAGCACAAGTCAAGATCCTAATGAAAAACTGTTTTTT. Protein sequence: CASSTSQDPNEKLFF.

As for this clonotype: One end of the junction varies from germline; a read error may be responsible. This chain joins TRBV12-5 and TRBJ2-7; TRBD2 is a possible D gene (5 bases). This CDR3 contains 17 residues. The germline V gene encodes CDR1 LGHNT and CDR2 FRNRAP. CDR3 in amino acids: CTSGPPHGGRPSYEQYF. CDR3 in DNA: TGTACTAGTGGTCCCCCGCATGGCGGGCGCCCGTCCTACGAGCAGTACTTC.

The chain uses TRBV27 and TRBJ2-1, with D hard to call. The CDR3 loop spans 12 amino acids. V shed 11 bases and J shed 0 bases, with 8 bases lying between them. CDR1 MNHEY and CDR2 SMNVEV come from the germline V gene (reference sequence). CDR3 bases: TGTGCCCAGACCCGCTCCTACAATGAGCAGTTCTTC. Amino acids: CAQTRSYNEQFF.

This clonotype was seen only once. The chain uses TRBV7-2 and TRBJ2-3; possibly TRBD1 or TRBD2 for D (6 bases each). CDR3 size: 15 residues. CDR1 and CDR2 (germline): SGHTA, FQGNSA. The ends were cut back, 5 bases at V and 4 bases at J, with 16 bases in the middle. The CDR3 coding sequence is TGTGCCAGCAGCCCAGGGGTAGTAGCGGCAGATACGCAGTATTTT. Encoded protein: CASSPGVVAADTQYF.

This clonotype appeared many times. V usage is TRBV4-3 and J usage is TRBJ2-3; unclear D gene. Trimming removed 0 bases from V and 2 bases from J, with 3 bases in between. CDR3 size: 13 residues. Germline V gene data show CDR1 as LGHNA and CDR2 as YSLEER. The CDR3 protein is CASSQDNTDTQYF. The CDR3 DNA is TGCGCCAGCAGCCAAGATAACACAGATACGCAGTATTTT.

This clonotype was seen only a few times. A clone one base away is much larger, so this may be a read error. The rearrangement joins TRBV7-8 to TRBJ2-2, with 12 bases aligning to TRBD2. In germline, CDR1 is SGHVS, CDR2 FQNEAQ. This CDR3 has 18 amino acids. The V gene end was trimmed by 5 bases and the J gene end by 6 bases; junction bases not matched to a gene: 13. CDR3 bases: TGTGCCAGCAGCATAAATGGACTAGCGGGGTCGTACTCCGGGGAGCTGTTTTTT. The encoded protein is CASSINGLAGSYSGELFF.

Details on this clonotype: A much bigger clone sits one base away, suggesting this may be a read error. The CDR3 DNA sequence: TGTGCCAGTAGTATACGGGCCACTGGGGCCAACGTCCTGACTTTC. It codes for CASSIRATGANVLTF. The rearrangement joins TRBV19 to TRBJ2-6; D is unclear. V lost 2 bases and J 2 bases, leaving 7 bases between the germline ends. The germline CDR1 and CDR2 sequences are LNHDA and SQIVND (reference sequence). CDR3 size: 15 residues.

Ten or more counts support this clonotype. The chain couples TRBV5-6 to TRBJ1-1; D call uncertain. With 4 bases removed from V and 0 bases from J, the gap between germline ends came to 7 bases. This CDR3 region has 13 residues. Germline CDR1 reads SGHDT; CDR2 reads YYEEEE. CDR3 coding DNA: TGTGCCAGCAGCCCTACGATGAACACTGAAGCTTTCTTT. The encoded protein is CASSPTMNTEAFF.

This clonotype has only a few counts. The chain combines TRBV24-1 with TRBJ2-5; 8 nucleotides line up with TRBD2. The CDR3 is 14 amino acids. V was pared by 2 bases and J by 5 bases, with 3 bases of the junction left unmatched. The germline V gene has CDR1 KGHDR and CDR2 SFDVKD. The CDR3 DNA reads as TGTGCCACCAGTGATTCCGGGGGGGCGGAGACCCAGTACTTC. Its translation is CATSDSGGAETQYF.

This clonotype was seen more than once but under ten times. The V and J genes are TRBV5-1 and TRBJ2-5, with TRBD1 as a possible D gene (6 bases). V gave up 7 bases and J gave up 4 bases, with 14 bases separating them. The length of the CDR3 is 13 residues. Germline V gene data show CDR1 as SGHRS and CDR2 as YFSETQ. CDR3 in amino acids: CASEGVRGETQYF. Written as DNA, the CDR3 is TGCGCCAGCGAGGGGGTACGGGGAGAGACCCAGTACTTC.

This clonotype was recorded many times. This chain uses TRBV28 with TRBJ1-1; possible D gene TRBD1, 5 bases. This CDR3 is 13 amino acids long. Trimming removed 7 bases from V and 4 bases from J, with 13 bases in between. In germline, CDR1 is MDHEN, CDR2 SYDVKM. The CDR3 spells CASTLRGGTEAFF. DNA of the CDR3: TGTGCCAGCACCCTTCGGGGGGGCACTGAAGCTTTCTTT.

This chain connects TRBV28 to TRBJ2-7; 10 nucleotides align to TRBD2. V was pared by 5 bases and J by 3 bases, with 4 bases of the junction left unmatched. CDR3 length equals 14 residues. Germline loops: CDR1 MDHEN, CDR2 SYDVKM. CDR3 in DNA: TGTGCCAGCAGTCTAGCGGGAGTACGCTACGAGCAGTACTTC. Its translation is CASSLAGVRYEQYF.

This clonotype was recorded many times. This chain joins TRBV28 and TRBJ2-4, with D possibly TRBD1 on 6 matching bases. V was clipped by 6 bases and J by 5 bases, with 26 bases between them. The CDR3 length is 18 residues. Germline CDR1 MDHEN, CDR2 SYDVKM. CDR3 sequence (DNA): TGTGCCAGCAGCATGCCAATTCAACAGGGATTGGAGGAAAACATTCAGTACTTC. The encoded protein is CASSMPIQQGLEENIQYF.

This clonotype occurred a few times. The rearrangement links TRBV2 to TRBJ2-1; TRBD1 agrees at 8 bases. Germline V lookup: CDR1 SNHLY, CDR2 FYNNEI. V lost 3 bases, J lost 2 bases, and 3 bases stayed unmatched. CDR3 length: 15 residues. CDR3 residues: CASSERTGPYNEQFF. In DNA, the CDR3 is TGTGCCAGCAGTGAGAGGACAGGGCCCTACAATGAGCAGTTCTTC.

This clonotype was recorded many times. The chain links TRBV7-9 to TRBJ2-3; 13 bases fit TRBD2. The CDR3 consists of 17 residues. The V and J ends lost 5 bases and 2 bases, in that order; junction bases with no gene match: 7. The V gene's germline CDR1 is SEHNR and CDR2 FQNEAQ (reference sequence). The CDR3 sequence: CASSGLAGASPTDTQYF. The DNA of the CDR3 is TGTGCCAGCAGCGGACTAGCGGGGGCCAGCCCCACAGATACGCAGTATTTT. Variable domain in full (rest from reference TRBV7-9 and TRBJ2-3): DTGVSQNPRHKITKRGQNVTFRCDPISEHNRLYWYRQTLGQGPEFLTYFQNEAQLEKSRLLSDRFSAERPKGSFSTLEIQRTEQGDSAMYLCASSGLAGASPTDTQYFGPGTRLTVL.

This clonotype was counted ten times or more. The CDR3 nucleotides read TGTGCCAGCAGCCAAGCGGGAGTCAGCCTCCATGAGCAGTTCTTC. Amino acid sequence: CASSQAGVSLHEQFF. This chain joins TRBV7-2 and TRBJ2-1, with TRBD2 matching 8 bases. In germline, CDR1 is SGHTA, CDR2 FQGNSA. This CDR3 comprises 15 residues. V was pared by 5 bases and J by 8 bases, with 11 bases of the junction left unmatched.

J is TRBJ2-1 and V is TRBV12-5, with D unclear. V gave up 1 base and J gave up 0 bases, with 4 bases separating them. The CDR3 has 14 residues. CDR1 and CDR2 from the germline V gene are LGHNT and FRNRAP. CDR3 residues: CASGLESSYNEQFF. CDR3 nucleotides: TGTGCTAGTGGTTTGGAGAGCTCCTACAATGAGCAGTTCTTC. Full variable domain (remainder filled in from reference TRBV12-5 and TRBJ2-1): DARVTQTPRHKVTEMGQEVTMRCQPILGHNTVFWYRQTMMQGLELLAYFRNRAPLDDSGMPKDRFSAEMPDATLATLKIQPSEPRDSAVYFCASGLESSYNEQFFGPGTRLTVL.

This clonotype was seen at least ten times. The chain recombines TRBV7-2 with TRBJ2-5; 16 positions agree with TRBD2. After removal of 0 bases from V and 2 bases from J, the junction contained 3 bases not matched to a gene. This CDR3 spans 18 amino acids. The V gene's germline CDR1 is SGHTA and CDR2 FQGNSA. The DNA of the CDR3 is TGTGCCAGCAGCTTAGCGCCGGGACTAGCGGGAGGGCAAGAGACCCAGTACTTC. Its translation is CASSLAPGLAGGQETQYF.

With respect to this clonotype: A much bigger clone sits one base away, suggesting this may be a read error. The chain links TRBV28 to TRBJ2-1; a possible D gene is TRBD1 (5 bases). This CDR3 region has 17 residues. Germline V lookup: CDR1 MDHEN, CDR2 SYDVKM. The CDR3 coding sequence is TGTGCCAGCAGTTCAAGACCAGACAGCGTCTCCTACAATGTGCAGTTCTTC. Residues: CASSSRPDSVSYNVQFF. Full variable domain (remainder filled in from reference TRBV28 and TRBJ2-1): DVKVTQSSRYLVKRTGEKVFLECVQDMDHENMFWYRQDPGLGLRLIYFSYDVKMKEKGDIPEGYSVSREKKERFSLILESASTNQTSMYLCASSSRPDSVSYNVQFFGPGTRLTVL.

This clonotype is judged medium-sized. The chain uses TRBV7-9 and TRBJ2-4; unclear D gene. V was shortened by 2 bases and J by 0 bases, with 14 bases between the two germline ends. Germline lookup yields CDR1 SEHNR and CDR2 FQNEAQ (reference sequence). The CDR3 length is 17 residues. The CDR3 sequence is CASSLSGGDLAKNIQYF. The CDR3 DNA reads TGTGCCAGCAGCTTATCTGGTGGTGACCTAGCCAAAAACATTCAGTACTTC.

This clonotype was observed many times. The chain carries TRBV20-1 and TRBJ2-3; maybe TRBD2 (6 bases). CDR3 length equals 13 residues. Germline values: CDR1 DFQATT, CDR2 SNEGSKA (reference sequence). The V gene lost 2 bases and the J gene lost 7 bases, with 13 bases spanning the gap. CDR3 sequence (DNA): TGCAGTGCTAGACTCCGACTAGTCAATACGCAGTATTTT. Its protein is CSARLRLVNTQYF.

This clonotype was seen only a few times. The V and J genes are TRBV11-2 and TRBJ2-3, with D perhaps TRBD2 (6 bases). Trimming pared 4 bases from V and 4 bases from J, leaving 18 bases between. This CDR3 comprises 16 residues. In germline, CDR1 is SGHAT, CDR2 FQNNGV. CDR3 residues: CASSYGAQPGADTQYF. CDR3 DNA: TGTGCCAGCAGCTACGGGGCTCAGCCGGGGGCAGATACGCAGTATTTT. The whole variable domain, filled in from reference TRBV11-2 and TRBJ2-3, reads EAGVAQSPRYKIIEKRQSVAFWCNPISGHATLYWYQQILGQGPKLLIQFQNNGVVDDSQLPKDRFSAERLKGVDSTLKIQPAKLEDSAVYLCASSYGAQPGADTQYFGPGTRLTVL.

V and J are TRBV6-5 and TRBJ2-1; D might be TRBD1 (6 bases). In germline, CDR1 is MNHEY, CDR2 SVGAGI. This CDR3 region has 14 residues. The germline V and J ends were trimmed by 2 bases and 6 bases, with 11 bases remaining between them. Here the CDR3 reads CASSYRGIGNEQFF. The CDR3 DNA follows: TGTGCCAGCAGTTACAGGGGGATCGGCAATGAGCAGTTCTTC.

The gene calls are TRBV20-1 and TRBJ2-7; D is ambiguous. Germline CDR1 reads DFQATT; CDR2 reads SNEGSKA (reference sequence). The V end lost 1 base, the J end lost 9 bases, and 10 bases lay between the germline ends. The CDR3 runs to 11 residues. The CDR3 sequence is CSARGPGAQYF. DNA for the CDR3: TGCAGTGCTAGAGGGCCCGGCGCGCAGTACTTC.